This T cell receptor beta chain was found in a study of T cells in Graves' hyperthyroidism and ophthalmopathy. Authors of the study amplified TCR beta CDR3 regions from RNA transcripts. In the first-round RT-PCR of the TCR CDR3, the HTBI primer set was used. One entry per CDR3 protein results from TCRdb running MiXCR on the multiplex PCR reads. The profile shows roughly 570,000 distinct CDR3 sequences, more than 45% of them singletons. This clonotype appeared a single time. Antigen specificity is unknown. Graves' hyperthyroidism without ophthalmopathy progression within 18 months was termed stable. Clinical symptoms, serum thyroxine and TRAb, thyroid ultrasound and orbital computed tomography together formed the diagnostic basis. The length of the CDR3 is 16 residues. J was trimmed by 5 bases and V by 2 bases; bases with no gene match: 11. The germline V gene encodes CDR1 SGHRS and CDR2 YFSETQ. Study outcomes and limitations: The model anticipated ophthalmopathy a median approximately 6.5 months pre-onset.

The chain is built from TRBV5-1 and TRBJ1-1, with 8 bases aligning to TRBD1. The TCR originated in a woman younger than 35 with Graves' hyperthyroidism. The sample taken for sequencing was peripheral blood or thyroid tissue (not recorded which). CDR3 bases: TGCGCCAGCAGCTTCCAGGGACAGGACAAGGGGACTGAAGCTTTCTTT. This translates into CASSFQGQDKGTEAFF.